These 19 T cell receptor beta chains were all obtained from the same sample, sequenced in a study of cytomegalovirus exposure and HLA in healthy donors. It was with 60 Vbeta and 13 Jbeta primers that the PCR ran. The method was immunoSEQ multiplex PCR; TCRdb's version includes in-frame clones alone and lacks a portion of them. The table has some 120,000 clones, 79% seen once; the top ten hold around 4.5%. Material for sequencing was PBMCs. The receptor source for this set is a man between 25 and 39 years old in good health and CMV-seropositive.

CDR3: CASSPQRQEDEQFF. The CDR3 region has the DNA TGTGCCAGTAGTCCCCAACGACAGGAGGATGAGCAGTTCTTC. The chain is built from TRBV19 and TRBJ2-1, with D tentatively TRBD1 (6 bases). CDR1 is LNHDA and CDR2 is SQIVND in the germline V gene (reference sequence). The CDR3 runs 14 residues. V lost 5 bases and J lost 8, with 16 bases in between.

CDR3 in amino acids: CASSYLGDSNQPQHF. The CDR3 DNA reads as TGTGCCAGCAGTTACCTCGGGGATAGCAATCAGCCCCAGCATTTT. The chain is built from TRBV6-6 and TRBJ1-5; no clear D. CDR1 and CDR2 from the germline V gene are MNHNY and SVGAGI (reference sequence). The CDR3 extends over 15 amino acids. V dropped 2 bases and J dropped 0 bases, with 8 bases sitting between them.

The chain is built from TRBV6-5 and TRBJ2-5, with a tentative D call TRBD2 (6 bases). Germline V gene data show CDR1 as MNHEY and CDR2 as SVGAGI. V shed 1 base and J shed 0 bases, with 12 bases lying between them. The CDR3 has 16 amino acids. CDR3 coding DNA: TGTGCCAGCAGTTACTGGGACGGGGAGGACCAAGAGACCCAGTACTTC. Translating it yields CASSYWDGEDQETQYF.

This rearrangement joins TRBV5-6 to TRBJ2-6, with D possibly being TRBD1 (5 bases). The CDR3 has 17 residues. The V gene lost 1 base and the J gene lost 0 bases, with 11 bases spanning the gap. The germline V gene encodes CDR1 SGHDT and CDR2 YYEEEE. CDR3 region: CASSLWGRDSGANVLTF. The CDR3 nucleotides read TGTGCCAGCAGCTTGTGGGGCAGAGACTCTGGGGCCAACGTCCTGACTTTC. Complete variable domain (other parts from reference TRBV5-6 and TRBJ2-6): DAGVTQSPTHLIKTRGQQVTLRCSPKSGHDTVSWYQQALGQGPQFIFQYYEEEERQRGNFPDRFSGHQFPNYSSELNVNALLLGDSALYLCASSLWGRDSGANVLTFGAGSRLTVL.

The V call is TRBV5-1, the J call TRBJ2-6; the D gene is possibly TRBD1 (6 bases). Trimming removed 6 bases at V and 0 bases at J, with 19 bases between. The V gene's germline CDR1 is SGHRS and CDR2 YFSETQ. This CDR3 is built from 18 residues. CDR3 DNA sequence: TGCGCCAGCACTGTTTTAGGGCAGGGGTCCTCTGGGGCCAACGTCCTGACTTTC. Its translation: CASTVLGQGSSGANVLTF.

CDR3 amino acids: CASSDRTGESDTQYF. The CDR3, as DNA: TGTGCCAGCAGCGACCGGACAGGGGAGTCAGATACGCAGTATTTT. The chain carries TRBV5-4 and TRBJ2-3; 9 bases match TRBD1. Germline trimming cut 4 bases from V and 4 bases from J; bases unmatched to any gene: 7. This CDR3 contains 15 residues. Looked up from germline, CDR1 is SGHNT and CDR2 is YYREEE (reference sequence). Variable domain in full (rest from reference TRBV5-4 and TRBJ2-3): ETGVTQSPTHLIKTRGQQVTLRCSSQSGHNTVSWYQQALGQGPQFIFQYYREEENGRGNFPPRFSGLQFPNYSSELNVNALELDDSALYLCASSDRTGESDTQYFGPGTRLTVL.

This rearrangement joins TRBV5-1 to TRBJ1-2, with TRBD1 matching 11 bases. The germline V gene has CDR1 SGHRS and CDR2 YFSETQ. The CDR3 runs 17 residues. The trim removed 2 bases at V and 6 bases at J, leaving 12 bases unmatched. CDR3 residues: CASSFQEKDRGRNGYTF. CDR3 DNA sequence: TGCGCCAGCAGCTTCCAGGAAAAGGACAGGGGGCGAAATGGCTACACCTTC.

The chain uses TRBV5-1 and TRBJ2-5; D might be TRBD1 (5 bases). Per the germline V gene, CDR1 is SGHRS and CDR2 is YFSETQ. Between the trimmed V and J ends, which lost 2 bases and 1 base, there was a span of 9 bases. This CDR3 has 14 amino acids. For the CDR3, the DNA is TGCGCCAGCAGCTTCGGACACCTCCAAGAGACCCAGTACTTC. This codes for CASSFGHLQETQYF.

This chain links TRBV7-2 with TRBJ2-7; D gene ambiguous. The germline gives CDR1 SGHTA, CDR2 FQGNSA. The CDR3 covers 14 residues. With 3 bases removed from V and 1 base from J, the gap between germline ends came to 10 bases. The CDR3 region is CASSFLGRSYEQYF. The CDR3 coding sequence is TGTGCCAGCAGCTTTCTAGGCAGATCCTACGAGCAGTACTTC.

Comment on this clone: Likely a read error: the CDR3 ends without its conserved phenylalanine or tryptophan. The rearrangement links TRBV7-9 to TRBJ2-7, with D possibly matching TRBD2 (6 bases). Germline V CDR1 and CDR2: SEHNR, FQNEAQ (reference sequence). V dropped 5 bases and J dropped 6 bases, with 17 bases sitting between them. CDR3 length: 14 residues. The CDR3 here is CASSPRGGMSEQYL. Here the CDR3 DNA reads TGTGCCAGCAGCCCACGCGGAGGGATGAGCGAGCAGTACCTC.

The J gene is TRBJ2-7, the V gene TRBV10-1; TRBD2 agrees at 7 bases. J lost 0 bases, V lost 4 bases, and 6 bases had no gene match. The CDR3 sequence is 15 residues long. Germline assignment: CDR1 WNHNN and CDR2 SYGVQD (reference sequence). The CDR3: CASSVSSGTSYEQYF. The CDR3 bases are TGCGCCAGCAGTGTTTCTAGCGGAACCTCCTACGAGCAGTACTTC.

The chain is built from TRBV10-3 and TRBJ1-5, with 8 bases lining up with TRBD1. Germline V gives CDR1 ENHRY, CDR2 SYGVKD. CDR3 length equals 14 residues. V lost 3 bases and J lost 5; bases outside the gene matches: 3. CDR3 amino acids: CAISEGRGHQPQHF. In nucleotides, the CDR3 is TGTGCCATCAGTGAAGGCAGGGGGCATCAGCCCCAGCATTTT.

The chain combines TRBV7-2 with TRBJ2-7; D is possibly TRBD2 (5 bases). Germline V CDR1 and CDR2: SGHTA, FQGNSA. Trimming took off 5 bases at V and 0 bases at J, with 14 bases between the two ends. This CDR3 comprises 15 residues. CDR3 coding DNA: TGTGCCAGCAGCCGCCGAGGAGCGGTCTCCTACGAGCAGTACTTC. It translates to CASSRRGAVSYEQYF.

This clone was detected a few times. V gene TRBV7-2 combines with J gene TRBJ1-4; D is perhaps TRBD1 (5 bases). The CDR3 contains 15 residues. The V gene lost 6 bases and the J gene lost 3 bases, with 14 bases spanning the gap. Looked up from germline, CDR1 is SGHTA and CDR2 is FQGNSA. The DNA for the CDR3 is TGTGCCAGCAGACCGGGAGGGGCAGCTAATGAAAAACTGTTTTTT. Amino acid sequence: CASRPGGAANEKLFF.

The chain recombines TRBV5-6 with TRBJ2-1; tentative D call: TRBD2 (5 bases). Germline values: CDR1 SGHDT, CDR2 YYEEEE. With 1 base removed from V and 7 bases from J, the gap between germline ends came to 18 bases. The CDR3 consists of 16 residues. The CDR3: CASSLYAGSPLNEQFF. CDR3 coding DNA: TGTGCCAGCAGCTTGTATGCGGGCTCTCCGCTAAATGAGCAGTTCTTC.

The chain carries TRBV5-5 and TRBJ2-2; 9 bases agree with TRBD1. V shed 1 base, J shed 4 bases, and the junction held 2 bases outside the gene matches. From germline, CDR1 is SGHKS and CDR2 YYEKEE (reference sequence). The CDR3 runs to 15 residues. CDR3 in DNA: TGTGCCAGCAGCTTGTTGACAGGGGGCACCGGGGAGCTGTTTTTT. It translates to CASSLLTGGTGELFF.

The rearrangement joins TRBV7-2 to TRBJ2-5, with 9 bases that match TRBD1. V lost 4 bases to trimming and J lost 4 bases; unmatched junction nucleotides: 4. This CDR3 has 14 residues. Germline V gene sequence: CDR1 SGHTA, CDR2 FQGNSA. The CDR3 nucleotides read TGTGCCAGCAGCTCGGACAGGGGCCGAGAGACCCAGTACTTC. Protein: CASSSDRGRETQYF.

A note on this clone: Sequence at one end of the junction differs from germline and may be a read error. This sequence joins TRBV7-9 and TRBJ2-3; TRBD2 agrees at 7 bases. The germline V gene has CDR1 SEHNR and CDR2 FQNEAQ (reference sequence). The CDR3 is made up of 17 amino acids. CDR3 sequence reads: CSSSLRADTSVEDTQYF. CDR3 coding DNA: TGTTCCAGCAGCTTACGGGCCGATACTAGCGTAGAGGATACGCAGTATTTT. Full variable domain (rest looked up from reference TRBV7-9 and TRBJ2-3): DTGVSQNPRHKITKRGQNVTFRCDPISEHNRLYWYRQTLGQGPEFLTYFQNEAQLEKSRLLSDRFSAERPKGSFSTLEIQRTEQGDSAMYLCSSSLRADTSVEDTQYFGPGTRLTVL.

The chain carries TRBV4-1 and TRBJ2-3; 7 bases agree with TRBD1. J was trimmed by 3 bases and V by 2 bases; bases with no gene match: 8. Germline CDR1 reads MGHRA; CDR2 reads YSYEKL. The CDR3 sequence is 16 residues long. The DNA for the CDR3 is TGCGCCAGCAGCCAATCAACAGGGGCTGAGACAGATACGCAGTATTTT. This codes for CASSQSTGAETDTQYF.